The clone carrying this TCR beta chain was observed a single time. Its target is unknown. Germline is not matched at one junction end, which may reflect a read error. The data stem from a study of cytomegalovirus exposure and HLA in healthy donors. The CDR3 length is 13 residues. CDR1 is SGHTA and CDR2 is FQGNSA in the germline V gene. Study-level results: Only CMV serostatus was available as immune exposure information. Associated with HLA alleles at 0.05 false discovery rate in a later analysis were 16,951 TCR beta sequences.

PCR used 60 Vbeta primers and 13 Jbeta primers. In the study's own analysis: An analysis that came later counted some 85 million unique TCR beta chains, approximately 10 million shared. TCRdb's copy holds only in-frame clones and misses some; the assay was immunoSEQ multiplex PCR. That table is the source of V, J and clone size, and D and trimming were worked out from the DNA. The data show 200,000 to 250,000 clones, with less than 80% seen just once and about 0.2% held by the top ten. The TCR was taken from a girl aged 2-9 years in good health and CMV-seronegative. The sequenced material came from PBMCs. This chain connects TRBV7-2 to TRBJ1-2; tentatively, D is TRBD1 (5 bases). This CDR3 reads CASSPARDSGYIF. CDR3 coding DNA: TGTGCCAGCAGCCCCGCCAGGGATAGTGGCTACATCTTC.